In this sample, the clone carrying this TCR beta chain turned up many times. Germline lookup yields CDR1 SGHAT and CDR2 FQNNGV. This CDR3 is 16 amino acids long. V was cut by 3 bases and J by 0 bases, with 12 bases left in between. The data belong to a study of T cells in Graves' hyperthyroidism and ophthalmopathy. Amplification of TCR beta CDR3 regions used RNA as the template. The study used the HTBI primer set for a first-round RT-PCR of the TCR CDR3. TCRdb ran MiXCR on the multiplex PCR reads and lists one entry per CDR3 protein. The table shows some 600,000 distinct CDR3 sequences, with approximately 13% occurring only once.

The genes are TRBV11-2 and TRBJ2-4; unclear D gene. The clonotype was recovered from a woman aged 30 to 39 with Graves' hyperthyroidism that later progressed to Graves' ophthalmopathy. The material sequenced was blood. The CDR3 here is CASSFGPQLAKNIQYF. Here the CDR3 DNA reads TGTGCCAGCAGCTTTGGACCGCAACTAGCCAAAAACATTCAGTACTTC.